This paragraph covers one T cell receptor (beta chain) sequence. Its antigen is still unknown. Because the CDR3's place on the DNA is in doubt, the DNA is left out and the CDR3 is given as listed by TCRdb. The entry originates in a study of breast tumors, draining lymph nodes, adjacent tissues. Overall study findings and caveats: Data fit most tumor T cells coming from lymph node, expanding in tumor. Luminal-like breast cancer showed significantly higher tumor–nontumor repertoire similarity than basal-like. Tumor TCR diversity was below lymph nodes but above nontumor tissue.

TCRdb re-analysed the multiplex PCR reads in MiXCR, keeping a single row per CDR3 protein. Here the sample spans tens of thousands of distinct CDR3 sequences, roughly 40% being singletons. The CDR3 contains 22 residues when both ends are counted. Germline V lookup: CDR1 SGHNT, CDR2 YYREEE (reference sequence). The sequence derives from a female donor with breast cancer. Some clones in this sample may be carry-over from other donors' samples. The chain is built from TRBV5-4 and TRBJ1-2; the table gives TRBD1 as D, unverified against the DNA. Material for sequencing was breast tumor tissue. This CDR3 is CASSSSLSGYEQYFGTGDGYTF.